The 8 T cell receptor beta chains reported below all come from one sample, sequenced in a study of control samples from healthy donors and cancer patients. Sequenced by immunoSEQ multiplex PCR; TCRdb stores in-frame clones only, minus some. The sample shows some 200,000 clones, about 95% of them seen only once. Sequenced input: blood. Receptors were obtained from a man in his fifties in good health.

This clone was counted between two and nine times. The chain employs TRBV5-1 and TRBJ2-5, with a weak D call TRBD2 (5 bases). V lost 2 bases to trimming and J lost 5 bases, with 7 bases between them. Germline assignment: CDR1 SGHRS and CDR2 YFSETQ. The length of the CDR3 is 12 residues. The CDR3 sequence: CASSFGVETQYF. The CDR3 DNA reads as TGCGCCAGCAGCTTCGGGGTCGAGACCCAGTACTTC.

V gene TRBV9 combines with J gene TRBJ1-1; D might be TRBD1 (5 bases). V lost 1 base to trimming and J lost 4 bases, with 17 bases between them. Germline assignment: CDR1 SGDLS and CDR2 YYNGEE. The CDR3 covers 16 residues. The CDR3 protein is CASSVYAGPEGTEAFF. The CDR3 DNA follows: TGTGCCAGCAGCGTATACGCGGGACCCGAGGGCACTGAAGCTTTCTTT.

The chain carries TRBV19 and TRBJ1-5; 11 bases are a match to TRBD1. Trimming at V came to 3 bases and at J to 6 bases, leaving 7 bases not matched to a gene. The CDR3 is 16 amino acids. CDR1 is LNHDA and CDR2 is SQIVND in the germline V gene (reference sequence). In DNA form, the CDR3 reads TGTGCCAGTAGTATGACGGACAGGGGGCGAAGTCAGCCCCAGCATTTT. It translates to CASSMTDRGRSQPQHF.

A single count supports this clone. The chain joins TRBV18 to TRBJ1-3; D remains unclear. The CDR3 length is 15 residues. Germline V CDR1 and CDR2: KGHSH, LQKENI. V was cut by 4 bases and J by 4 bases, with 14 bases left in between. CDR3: CASSLNDPSGNTIYF. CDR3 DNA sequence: TGTGCCAGCTCACTCAACGACCCGAGCGGAAACACCATATATTTT.

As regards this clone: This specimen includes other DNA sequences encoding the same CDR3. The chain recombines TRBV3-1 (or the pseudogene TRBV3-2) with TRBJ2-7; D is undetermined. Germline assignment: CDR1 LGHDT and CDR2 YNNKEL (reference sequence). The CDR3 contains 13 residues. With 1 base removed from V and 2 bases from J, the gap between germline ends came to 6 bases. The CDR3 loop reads CASSQGLTYEQYF. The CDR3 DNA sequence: TGTGCCAGCAGCCAAGGGCTGACCTACGAGCAGTACTTC.

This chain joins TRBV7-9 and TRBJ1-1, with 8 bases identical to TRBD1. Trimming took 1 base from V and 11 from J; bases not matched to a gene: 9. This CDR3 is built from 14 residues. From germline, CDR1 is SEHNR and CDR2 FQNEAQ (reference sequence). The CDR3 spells CASSLENSGTGAFF. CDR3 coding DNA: TGTGCCAGCAGCTTAGAGAATTCTGGGACAGGTGCTTTCTTT.

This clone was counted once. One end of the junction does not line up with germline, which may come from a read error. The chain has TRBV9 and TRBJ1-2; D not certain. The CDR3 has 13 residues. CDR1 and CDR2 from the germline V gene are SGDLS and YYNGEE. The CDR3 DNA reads TGTGCCAGTAGCGGGGATTTCAACTATGGCTACACCTTC. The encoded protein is CASSGDFNYGYTF.

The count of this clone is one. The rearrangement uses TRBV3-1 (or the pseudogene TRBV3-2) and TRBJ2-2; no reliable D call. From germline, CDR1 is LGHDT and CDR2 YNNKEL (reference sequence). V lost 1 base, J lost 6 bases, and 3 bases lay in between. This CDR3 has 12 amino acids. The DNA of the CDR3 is TGTGCCAGCAGCCAAGCGGCCGGGGAGCTGTTTTTT. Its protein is CASSQAAGELFF.